The rows below give T cell receptor beta chains drawn from one sample of a study of control samples from healthy donors and cancer patients. Method: immunoSEQ multiplex PCR; TCRdb's copy keeps in-frame clones and lacks some. Altogether 120,000 or so clones are present, approximately 87% being singletons, with the ten largest covering 9% to 13%. Sequenced material: blood. Receptor source: a man in his thirties or forties in good health. CDR3s include the opening cysteine and the closing phenylalanine or tryptophan. The D gene is left open where the match is weak. A clone size is listed for some rows: how often the clone was seen (once, few, many), or a class if it is expanded.

v_gene: TRBV12-5
d_gene: NA
abundance: NA
j_gene: TRBJ1-1
CDR3nt: TGTGCTAGTTCGTCGCCCGACGCCGAAGCTTTCTTT
CDR3aa: CASSSPDAEAFF

v_gene: TRBV5-1
d_gene: TRBD1
abundance: few
j_gene: TRBJ1-2
CDR3nt: TGCGCCAGCAGCTCTCACCGGGACAGGGACTATCAAGATGGCTACACCTTC
CDR3aa: CASSSHRDRDYQDGYTF

v_gene: TRBV19
d_gene: NA
abundance: NA
j_gene: TRBJ1-5
CDR3nt: TGTGCCAGTAGTATGGTAGCTGGTGATAGCAATCAGCCCCAGCATTTT
CDR3aa: CASSMVAGDSNQPQHF

v_gene: TRBV6-5
d_gene: NA
abundance: NA
j_gene: TRBJ2-3
CDR3nt: TGTGCCAGCAGTCCCCTGTTAAGCACAGATACGCAGTATTTT
CDR3aa: CASSPLLSTDTQYF

v_gene: TRBV13
d_gene: NA
abundance: NA
j_gene: TRBJ2-2
CDR3nt: TGTGCCAGCAGCTTAAAGGGGGTTGGCGGGGAGCTGTTTTTT
CDR3aa: CASSLKGVGGELFF

v_gene: TRBV3-1/TRBV3-2
d_gene: NA
abundance: once
j_gene: TRBJ2-4
CDR3nt: TGTGCCAGCAGCCAGGCAAGTGACATTCAGTACTTC
CDR3aa: CASSQASDIQYF

v_gene: TRBV11-3
d_gene: NA
abundance: NA
j_gene: TRBJ2-3
CDR3nt: TGTGCCAGCAGCCCAGGGACCGCTACTTCCACAGATACGCAGTATTTT
CDR3aa: CASSPGTATSTDTQYF

v_gene: TRBV30
d_gene: NA
abundance: NA
j_gene: TRBJ1-1
CDR3nt: TGTGCCTGGAAGCGAGTGAACACTGAAGCTTTCTTT
CDR3aa: CAWKRVNTEAFF

v_gene: TRBV5-6
d_gene: NA
abundance: NA
j_gene: TRBJ1-2
CDR3nt: TGTGCCAGCAGCTTAACCCTGAAGGACTATGGCTACACCTTC
CDR3aa: CASSLTLKDYGYTF

v_gene: TRBV29-1
d_gene: TRBD1
abundance: NA
j_gene: TRBJ1-2
CDR3nt: TGCAGCGTGGACAGGACAGGGGGATATGGCTACACCTTC
CDR3aa: CSVDRTGGYGYTF

v_gene: TRBV5-4
d_gene: NA
abundance: NA
j_gene: TRBJ1-2
CDR3nt: TGTGCCAGCAGATTGGACGGCGCCTATGGCTACACCTTC
CDR3aa: CASRLDGAYGYTF